The 26 T cell receptor beta chains in this list originate from one sample, sequenced in a study of blood T cell repertoires in COVID-19. Produced via immunoSEQ multiplex PCR; TCRdb's table is partial and in-frame only. The sample contains approximately 300,000 clones, approximately 91% of which appear only once. The material sequenced was PBMCs or T cells enriched from blood (not recorded which). The receptors here all came from a young woman who had been exposed to COVID-19.

The table lists this clone with a count of one. This chain links TRBV7-6 with TRBJ1-2, with 7 nucleotides matching TRBD1. CDR3 length: 16 residues. Per germline, CDR1 SGHVS and CDR2 FNYEAQ. V gave up 5 bases and J gave up 4 bases; unmatched junction bases: 13. The CDR3 region has the DNA TGTGCCAGCAGCCTCGGGACAGCGACGAAGCGCTATGGCTACACCTTC. Protein sequence: CASSLGTATKRYGYTF. The full variable domain, its missing parts supplied by reference TRBV7-6 and TRBJ1-2, is GAGVSQSPRYKVTKRGQDVALRCDPISGHVSLYWYRQALGQGPEFLTYFNYEAQQDKSGLPNDRFSAERPEGSISTLTIQRTEQRDSAMYRCASSLGTATKRYGYTFGSGTRLTVV.

The chain carries TRBV7-8 and TRBJ2-5; no clear D. Germline CDR1 is SGHVS and CDR2 is FQNEAQ. This CDR3 region has 15 residues. Between the trimmed V and J ends, which lost 3 bases and 5 bases, there was a span of 16 bases. CDR3 sequence: CASSLGPFPVETQYF. CDR3 DNA: TGTGCCAGCAGCTTGGGCCCTTTTCCAGTGGAGACCCAGTACTTC.

The chain is built from TRBV7-9 and TRBJ1-5, with TRBD1 matching over 9 bases. This CDR3 spans 14 amino acids. Germline loops: CDR1 SEHNR, CDR2 FQNEAQ (reference sequence). Trimming removed 5 bases from V and 7 bases from J; junction bases left unmatched: 6. DNA of the CDR3: TGTGCCAGCAGCGGGGACAGGGATGGACAGCCCCAGCATTTT. Amino acid sequence: CASSGDRDGQPQHF.

The chain is built from TRBV27 and TRBJ2-7, with D maybe TRBD2 (7 bases). CDR3 length equals 18 residues. Germline CDR1 is MNHEY and CDR2 is SMNVEV (reference sequence). Trimming shortened V by 2 bases and J by 0 bases, and 20 bases separated the two germline ends. The DNA for the CDR3 is TGTGCCAGCAGTTTAGGTAAAGAAAGGGGGGGATCCTCCTACGAGCAGTACTTC. Protein sequence: CASSLGKERGGSSYEQYF.

This clone has only a few counts. The chain links TRBV2 to TRBJ2-7; no clear D. The CDR3 is made up of 11 amino acids. The V and J ends lost 7 bases and 4 bases respectively, with 8 bases between them. Germline lookup yields CDR1 SNHLY and CDR2 FYNNEI. The CDR3 loop reads CASMASYEQYF. The DNA of the CDR3 is TGTGCCAGCATGGCCAGTTACGAGCAGTACTTC.

The genes are TRBV12-3 or TRBV12-4 and TRBJ1-4, with 7 nucleotides matching TRBD1. J lost 6 bases, V lost 5 bases, and 3 bases had no gene match. The CDR3 runs to 13 residues. Here the CDR3 DNA reads TGTGCCAGCAGTCCCGGGACAGATGAAAAACTGTTTTTT. As protein: CASSPGTDEKLFF.

The chain uses TRBV2 and TRBJ2-1; possibly TRBD2 for D (6 bases). The germline V gene encodes CDR1 SNHLY and CDR2 FYNNEI. V lost 3 bases and J lost 3, with 9 bases in between. The CDR3 covers 14 residues. Written as DNA, the CDR3 is TGTGCCAGCAGTGAGGACGGGGGCTACAATGAGCAGTTCTTC. The encoded protein is CASSEDGGYNEQFF.

J is TRBJ2-7 and V is TRBV18; a possible D gene is TRBD2 (5 bases). Germline V lookup: CDR1 KGHSH, CDR2 LQKENI. V lost 4 bases, J lost 2 bases, and 21 bases lay in between. The CDR3 runs 17 residues. The CDR3 region is CASSLHSPFTTTYEQYF. DNA for the CDR3: TGTGCCAGCTCACTCCATTCCCCCTTTACGACTACCTACGAGCAGTACTTC.

The genes are TRBV6-5 and TRBJ1-2, with D possibly being TRBD1 (6 bases). Trimming cost V 2 bases and J 4 bases, with 17 bases left between them. The CDR3 is 16 amino acids. CDR1 is MNHEY, CDR2 SVGAGI, per germline. CDR3 protein: CASSYPMGVGGYGYTF. Here the CDR3 DNA reads TGTGCCAGCAGTTACCCCATGGGGGTAGGGGGCTATGGCTACACCTTC.

This chain joins TRBV25-1 and TRBJ2-5; TRBD2 matches 11 bases. Losses at the gene ends were 6 bases for V and 2 bases for J; bases not matched to a gene: 11. The CDR3 sequence is 17 residues long. Germline values: CDR1 MGHDK, CDR2 SYGVNS. As DNA, the CDR3 is TGTGCCAGCAGCCGGGACCACACTAGCGGGGGTCAAGAGACCCAGTACTTC. Its protein product is CASSRDHTSGGQETQYF.

The V call is TRBV13, the J call TRBJ2-2; TRBD2 might be the D (6 bases). The V gene lost 5 bases and the J gene lost 5 bases, with 12 bases spanning the gap. The CDR3 has 14 residues. CDR1 PRHDT and CDR2 FYEKMQ come from the germline V gene (reference sequence). CDR3 nucleotide sequence: TGTGCCAGCAGCCAATCTCGGGAGACCGGGGAGCTGTTTTTT. Amino acid sequence: CASSQSRETGELFF.

This clone was seen once. The chain couples TRBV7-9 to TRBJ1-1; no clear D gene. The CDR3 sequence is 13 residues long. CDR1 is SEHNR and CDR2 is FQNEAQ in the germline V gene (reference sequence). The germline V and J ends were trimmed by 10 bases and 2 bases, with 14 bases remaining between them. CDR3: CATAGSGNTEAFF. CDR3 bases: TGTGCCACCGCCGGCAGCGGTAACACTGAAGCTTTCTTT.

This sequence joins TRBV10-3 and TRBJ1-5, with D perhaps matching TRBD1 (5 bases). The germline CDR1 and CDR2 sequences are ENHRY and SYGVKD. The length of the CDR3 is 12 residues. The V end was cut by 2 bases, the J end by 6 bases, with 5 bases between. CDR3 coding DNA: TGTGCCATCAGTGAGAGGGGTCAGCCCCAGCATTTT. Translating it yields CAISERGQPQHF.

The CDR3 reads CASGQLTGRNEKLFF. The CDR3 bases are TGTGCCAGCGGCCAACTGACAGGGAGAAACGAAAAACTGTTTTTT. This chain uses TRBV7-6 with TRBJ1-4; TRBD1 agrees at 7 bases. This CDR3 comprises 15 residues. Germline V CDR1 and CDR2: SGHVS, FNYEAQ. With 8 bases clipped from V and 8 bases from J, the junction kept 14 bases outside the gene matches. The variable domain in full, completed from reference TRBV7-6 and TRBJ1-4, reads GAGVSQSPRYKVTKRGQDVALRCDPISGHVSLYWYRQALGQGPEFLTYFNYEAQQDKSGLPNDRFSAERPEGSISTLTIQRTEQRDSAMYRCASGQLTGRNEKLFFGSGTQLSVL.

This chain joins TRBV5-6 and TRBJ2-7, with 8 positions matching TRBD1. Germline CDR1 reads SGHDT; CDR2 reads YYEEEE. V lost 3 bases, J lost 3 bases, and 8 bases stayed unmatched. This CDR3 comprises 15 residues. The CDR3 spells CASSWRTGYSYEQYF. The CDR3 nucleotides read TGTGCCAGCAGCTGGAGGACAGGGTATAGCTACGAGCAGTACTTC.

V usage is TRBV7-8 and J usage is TRBJ2-7; D unresolved. CDR3 length: 15 residues. V was shortened by 5 bases and J by 4 bases, with 18 bases between the two germline ends. The germline gives CDR1 SGHVS, CDR2 FQNEAQ. CDR3 in DNA: TGTGCCAGCAGCCCACCCAGGCCCGGTGAATACGAGCAGTACTTC. Translating gives CASSPPRPGEYEQYF.

The chain joins TRBV20-1 to TRBJ2-5; possibly TRBD2 for D (6 bases). The CDR3 loop spans 14 amino acids. Per the germline V gene, CDR1 is DFQATT and CDR2 is SNEGSKA (reference sequence). Between the trimmed V and J ends, which lost 3 bases and 5 bases, there was a span of 16 bases. The CDR3 coding sequence is TGCAGTGCTAGTAGGGGACTCCCCGGGGAGACCCAGTACTTC. Its translation: CSASRGLPGETQYF.

V usage is TRBV2 and J usage is TRBJ1-2; TRBD1 matches 7 bases. Germline V gene data show CDR1 as SNHLY and CDR2 as FYNNEI. This CDR3 has 19 amino acids. Trimming cost V 1 base and J 1 base; bases outside gene matches: 15. This CDR3 is CASSEGRRGVAGGNYGYTF. The CDR3 nucleotides read TGTGCCAGCAGTGAAGGAAGGAGGGGTGTGGCAGGGGGTAACTATGGCTACACCTTC. Full variable domain (rest looked up from reference TRBV2 and TRBJ1-2): EPEVTQTPSHQVTQMGQEVILRCVPISNHLYFYWYRQILGQKVEFLVSFYNNEISEKSEIFDDQFSVERPDGSNFTLKIRSTKLEDSAMYFCASSEGRRGVAGGNYGYTFGSGTRLTVV.

The rearrangement uses TRBV9 and TRBJ2-7; possibly TRBD1 for D (6 bases). Per germline, CDR1 SGDLS and CDR2 YYNGEE. The CDR3 is 14 residues long. V was shortened by 0 bases and J by 3 bases, with 10 bases between the two germline ends. CDR3 loop: CASSVGSGDYEQYF. CDR3 coding DNA: TGTGCCAGCAGCGTAGGGTCAGGGGACTACGAGCAGTACTTC.

J is TRBJ1-6 and V is TRBV6-5; TRBD1 might be the D (6 bases). CDR1 is MNHEY and CDR2 is SVGAGI in the germline V gene. The CDR3 sequence is 13 residues long. The V and J ends lost 7 bases and 5 bases respectively, with 9 bases between them. The CDR3 DNA reads TGTGCCAGCAACAGACAGGATAATTCACCCCTCCACTTT. Translation gives CASNRQDNSPLHF.

The chain combines TRBV6-2 or TRBV6-3 with TRBJ1-2, with 7 bases lining up with TRBD1. The CDR3 totals 14 residues. The V gene's germline CDR1 is MNHEY and CDR2 SVGEGT. Trimming took 6 bases from V and 4 from J; bases not matched to a gene: 8. CDR3 amino acids: CASSSTTGPYGYTF. In DNA form, the CDR3 reads TGTGCCAGCAGCTCTACGACAGGGCCCTATGGCTACACCTTC.

This clone was seen once. The V and J genes are TRBV18 and TRBJ1-5; 10 nucleotides match TRBD1. The trim removed 4 bases at V and 4 bases at J, leaving 4 bases unmatched. The length of the CDR3 is 15 residues. CDR1 and CDR2 (germline): KGHSH, LQKENI. The CDR3 coding sequence is TGTGCCAGCTCACTTAAGGGACAGGGGAATCAGCCCCAGCATTTT. Encoded protein: CASSLKGQGNQPQHF.

The chain links TRBV27 to TRBJ1-6, with a weak D call TRBD1 (5 bases). The V end lost 2 bases, the J end lost 2 bases, and 7 bases lay between the germline ends. This CDR3 region has 15 residues. Germline-derived CDR1 and CDR2 are MNHEY and SMNVEV (reference sequence). The CDR3 DNA sequence: TGTGCCAGCAGTTTAAGGGGCACCTATAATTCACCCCTCCACTTT. Protein: CASSLRGTYNSPLHF.

J is TRBJ2-7 and V is TRBV11-2, with D possibly being TRBD1 (6 bases). With 6 bases removed from V and 3 bases from J, the gap between germline ends came to 18 bases. The CDR3 spans 15 residues. Germline loops: CDR1 SGHAT, CDR2 FQNNGV. The chain's CDR3 is CASRSAAGALYEQYF. The CDR3 DNA sequence: TGTGCCAGCAGGTCGGCGGCAGGGGCACTCTACGAGCAGTACTTC.

The rearrangement uses TRBV15 and TRBJ1-2; no reliable D call. The CDR3 is 14 residues long. V shed 4 bases and J shed 1 base, with 10 bases lying between them. Germline loops: CDR1 LNHNV, CDR2 YYDKDF (reference sequence). This chain's CDR3 is CATSKMTGNYGYTF. For the CDR3, the DNA is TGTGCCACCAGCAAAATGACTGGTAACTATGGCTACACCTTC.

V and J are TRBV6-5 and TRBJ2-2; D not certain. The germline gives CDR1 MNHEY, CDR2 SVGAGI. V lost 10 bases and J lost 1, with 10 bases in between. This CDR3 has 13 residues. CDR3 loop: CATRLQNTGELFF. The CDR3, as DNA: TGTGCCACCCGACTTCAGAACACCGGGGAGCTGTTTTTT.